This TCR beta chain was documented in a study of T-cell memory formation after mild COVID-19. Findings and caveats of the study: Balance between CD4 and CD8 was seen in clones contracting day 15 to 85, and a CD4+ lean was seen in later expanders. CD4+ clones that contracted lay mainly in CM and EM; CD8+ ones lay in EMRA.

TCRdb called the 5' RACE reads again in MiXCR, with one record for every CDR3 protein. The sample holds over 350,000 distinct CDR3 sequences, 15% to 20% seen once. The CDR3 has 13 amino acids. With 5 bases removed from V and 2 bases from J, the gap between germline ends came to 12 bases. Germline CDR1 is SQVTM and CDR2 is ANQGSEA. This clonotype was seen only a few times. The antigen remains undetermined. The sample was PBMCs or a T cell subset sorted from them (not recorded which). This receptor was obtained from a man aged 18 to 29 who had mild COVID-19 (a few samples of this study predate the infection). Cell type and time point are not known. This sequence joins TRBV29-1 and TRBJ1-1, with D hard to call. The CDR3 DNA reads TGCAGCGTTCAGGCGATCTTTAACACTGAAGCTTTCTTT. Its protein is CSVQAIFNTEAFF.